The entry below describes one TCR beta chain. Antigen unknown. V shed 1 base and J 6 bases; nucleotides not matched to a gene: 7. This CDR3 has 16 residues. The V gene's germline CDR1 is GTSNPN and CDR2 SVGIG (reference sequence). The sample is drawn from a study of CD8+ T cells in alopecia areata. The study, taken as a whole, reports: Expanded CD8+ clones among the top 100, and scalp clonality, were significantly decreased by tofacitinib. With tofacitinib ongoing, many expanded lesional clones persisted in both scalp and blood.

Treatment denoted: oral pan-JAK inhibitor, 5-10 mg twice daily. cDNA reverse transcribed from extracted RNA served as the sequencing template. TCRdb keeps only in-frame clones here, not all; method: immunoSEQ multiplex PCR. The repertoire holds a few hundred thousand clones, with 66% as singletons. This TCR came from a human donor with alopecia areata. The material was CD4+ T cells sorted from blood, obtained at approximately week 42, from a patient treated with tofacitinib. V and J are TRBV30 and TRBJ2-3, with 13 bases matching TRBD2. The CDR3 loop is CAWSGTGLAGPDTQYF. For the CDR3, the DNA is TGTGCCTGGAGTGGAACGGGACTAGCGGGGCCGGATACGCAGTATTTT. Full variable domain (missing parts from reference TRBV30 and TRBJ2-3): SQTIHQWPATLVQPVGSPLSLECTVEGTSNPNLYWYRQAAGRGLQLLFYSVGIGQISSEVPQNLSASRPQDRQFILSSKKLLLSDSGFYLCAWSGTGLAGPDTQYFGPGTRLTVL.